Listed here are 8 T cell receptor beta chains from one sample, sequenced in a study of T cells in Graves' hyperthyroidism and ophthalmopathy. RNA transcripts gave rise to amplified TCR beta CDR3 regions. The HTBI set primed first-round TCR CDR3 RT-PCR. TCRdb analysed the multiplex PCR reads with MiXCR anew, one entry per CDR3 protein. The repertoire has about 290,000 distinct CDR3 sequences, less than 15% of them found once; the top ten carry about 8%. What was sequenced was blood. These receptors all stem from a woman aged 25 to 39 with Graves' hyperthyroidism that later progressed to Graves' ophthalmopathy.

This clonotype was detected ten times or more. The CDR3 DNA reads as TGTGCCAGCAGCTTCGCCGGGACTAGCGGCTTAACTTACTACAATGAGCAGTTCTTC. This translates into CASSFAGTSGLTYYNEQFF. The chain employs TRBV7-2 and TRBJ2-1; TRBD2 matches at 11 bases. Germline V gives CDR1 SGHTA, CDR2 FQGNSA. V was pared by 3 bases and J by 3 bases, with 13 bases of the junction left unmatched. This CDR3 has 19 residues.

This clonotype has only a few counts. The chain employs TRBV10-2 and TRBJ1-6, with 8 bases that match TRBD1. CDR3 length equals 15 residues. With 0 bases clipped from V and 10 bases from J, the junction kept 5 bases outside the gene matches. The germline V gene has CDR1 WSHSY and CDR2 SAAADI. The CDR3 is CASSESQGAGSPLHF. CDR3 in DNA: TGCGCCAGCAGTGAGTCCCAGGGGGCCGGGTCACCCCTCCACTTT.

The chain employs TRBV7-2 and TRBJ2-7; 9 bases match TRBD1. The V gene's germline CDR1 is SGHTA and CDR2 FQGNSA. V lost 5 bases to trimming and J lost 5 bases; unmatched junction nucleotides: 4. The CDR3 consists of 13 residues. The CDR3 coding sequence is TGTGCCAGCAGCCCGCGGACAGGGGACGAGCAGTACTTC. This encodes CASSPRTGDEQYF.

This clonotype was seen ten or more times. The chain has TRBV18 and TRBJ2-7, with D possibly TRBD1 on 5 matching bases. Trimming left V 4 bases short and J 3 bases short, with 16 bases between. This CDR3 is 15 amino acids long. Germline CDR1 and CDR2: KGHSH and LQKENI. The chain's CDR3 is CASSRHRSPNYEQYF. The CDR3 nucleotides read TGTGCCAGCTCACGGCACAGGTCCCCGAACTACGAGCAGTACTTC.

This clonotype was counted only a few times. A much more abundant neighbour one base away suggests this may be a read error. The chain uses TRBV11-2 and TRBJ2-1; TRBD2 agrees at 10 bases. There are 16 residues in the CDR3. Per germline, CDR1 SGHAT and CDR2 FQNNGV. CDR3 sequence (DNA): TGTACCAGCAGCCCCTTACGACTAGCGGGTTACAATGAGCAGTTCTTC. It yields the protein CTSSPLRLAGYNEQFF.

This clonotype was found many times. V usage is TRBV27 and J usage is TRBJ2-7; 8 bases agree with TRBD1. The CDR3 length is 18 residues. Germline V gene data show CDR1 as MNHEY and CDR2 as SMNVEV (reference sequence). Losses at the gene ends were 7 bases for V and 6 bases for J; bases not matched to a gene: 23. This chain's CDR3 is CASTPGQGPLFGRREQYF. CDR3 coding DNA: TGTGCCAGCACCCCCGGACAGGGACCGCTCTTCGGGCGGCGCGAGCAGTACTTC.

This clonotype showed up many times. V gene TRBV6-5 combines with J gene TRBJ2-7; D is ambiguous. Germline CDR1 MNHEY, CDR2 SVGAGI. The length of the CDR3 is 13 residues. The V gene lost 4 bases and the J gene lost 3 bases, with 10 bases spanning the gap. The CDR3 sequence is CASSSTSRYEQYF. CDR3 nucleotide sequence: TGTGCCAGCAGTTCCACGTCCCGCTACGAGCAGTACTTC.

There are many counts of this clonotype. This chain links TRBV28 with TRBJ2-3; 8 nucleotides match TRBD1. The CDR3 has 15 amino acids. V lost 4 bases to trimming and J lost 1 base; unmatched junction nucleotides: 4. Germline V gene data show CDR1 as MDHEN and CDR2 as SYDVKM. The CDR3 sequence: CASSSLDRGTDTQYF. CDR3 coding DNA: TGTGCCAGCAGTTCTCTGGACAGGGGCACAGATACGCAGTATTTT.